The 11 T cell receptor beta chains listed next were all sequenced from one sample in a study of PD-1 blockade in classical Hodgkin lymphoma. Only in-frame clones appear in the TCRdb table, and some are missing; sequencing was by immunoSEQ multiplex PCR. This repertoire shows about 21,000 clones, less than 95% found once; its top ten account for 4.5% to 6.5%. The time point is: newly diagnosed, previously untreated cHL patient sample. The sample consisted of peripheral blood mononuclear cells (PBMCs). These receptors were obtained from a human donor with classical Hodgkin lymphoma.

This clone showed up just once. The genes are TRBV28 and TRBJ1-2; unclear D gene. V lost 3 bases, J lost 3 bases, and 11 bases lay in between. The germline V gene has CDR1 MDHEN and CDR2 SYDVKM. This CDR3 is 14 amino acids long. For the CDR3, the DNA is TGTGCCAGCAGTTTCGGTTCGGGCGACTATGGCTACACCTTC. Protein: CASSFGSGDYGYTF.

The chain carries TRBV11-2 and TRBJ1-5, with D perhaps matching TRBD1 (5 bases). Germline assignment: CDR1 SGHAT and CDR2 FQNNGV. CDR3 length: 15 residues. The V end lost 3 bases, the J end lost 5 bases, and 14 bases lay between the germline ends. This CDR3 reads CASSFGTGGDQPQHF. The DNA for the CDR3 is TGTGCCAGCAGCTTCGGGACGGGGGGGGATCAGCCCCAGCATTTT.

The chain has TRBV29-1 and TRBJ2-7, with D maybe TRBD2 (6 bases). V shed 4 bases and J shed 2 bases, with 6 bases lying between them. The germline gives CDR1 SQVTM, CDR2 ANQGSEA. The CDR3 sequence is 11 residues long. The CDR3 protein is CSVGGAYEQYF. The DNA of the CDR3 is TGCAGCGTTGGGGGGGCCTACGAGCAGTACTTC.

The chain is built from TRBV5-1 and TRBJ2-2, with TRBD2 identical over 10 bases. Germline lookup yields CDR1 SGHRS and CDR2 YFSETQ. Trimming cost V 3 bases and J 6 bases; bases outside gene matches: 17. CDR3 length equals 19 residues. CDR3: CASSSPERAGGVIPGELFF. The CDR3 nucleotides read TGCGCCAGCAGCTCCCCAGAGAGAGCGGGGGGGGTGATCCCCGGGGAGCTGTTTTTT.

This chain links TRBV4-1 with TRBJ2-7; D gene unclear. There are 14 residues in the CDR3. Trimming took 0 bases from V and 6 from J, leaving 12 bases between them. CDR1 is MGHRA and CDR2 is YSYEKL in the germline V gene. The CDR3 sequence: CASSQEDTGTEQYF. CDR3 coding DNA: TGCGCCAGCAGCCAAGAAGACACGGGCACCGAGCAGTACTTC.

The chain is built from TRBV18 and TRBJ2-1, with D unclear. This CDR3 is 16 amino acids long. The V gene's germline CDR1 is KGHSH and CDR2 LQKENI. V dropped 3 bases and J dropped 2 bases, with 14 bases sitting between them. The chain's CDR3 is CASSPSETSTYNEQFF. The CDR3 bases are TGTGCCAGCTCACCCTCCGAGACATCCACCTACAATGAGCAGTTCTTC.

The chain combines TRBV11-3 with TRBJ2-7; D is perhaps TRBD2 (7 bases). Germline values: CDR1 SGHNT, CDR2 YENEEA. V lost 4 bases and J 6 bases, leaving 16 bases between the germline ends. CDR3 size: 14 residues. CDR3 residues: CASSSRGAPSEQYF. DNA of the CDR3: TGTGCCAGCAGCTCACGGGGGGCTCCATCCGAGCAGTACTTC.

This rearrangement joins TRBV19 to TRBJ1-1; 7 nucleotides line up with TRBD1. The J segment lost 0 bases and the V segment lost 6 bases, leaving 10 bases of the junction unmatched. Germline-derived CDR1 and CDR2 are LNHDA and SQIVND (reference sequence). The CDR3 has 16 residues. The chain's CDR3 is CASRVSGQTMNTEAFF. The CDR3 region has the DNA TGTGCCAGTAGGGTGTCGGGACAGACGATGAACACTGAAGCTTTCTTT.

The J gene is TRBJ2-2, the V gene TRBV9; a possible D gene is TRBD1 (7 bases). Germline loops: CDR1 SGDLS, CDR2 YYNGEE. This CDR3 contains 13 residues. The ends were cut back, 3 bases at V and 6 bases at J, with 9 bases in the middle. The CDR3 nucleotides read TGTGCCAGCAGCGCCAGGGGGGCCGGGGAGCTGTTTTTT. Translated: CASSARGAGELFF.

The CDR3 spells CASSLVAGGNTEAFF. The CDR3 DNA is TGCGCCAGCAGCTTGGTTGCGGGAGGGAACACTGAAGCTTTCTTT. The chain is built from TRBV5-1 and TRBJ1-1, with unresolved D. V shed 0 bases and J shed 1 base, with 10 bases lying between them. The CDR3 is made up of 15 amino acids. From germline, CDR1 is SGHRS and CDR2 YFSETQ. Full variable domain (missing parts from reference TRBV5-1 and TRBJ1-1): KAGVTQTPRYLIKTRGQQVTLSCSPISGHRSVSWYQQTPGQGLQFLFEYFSETQRNKGNFPGRFSGRQFSNSRSEMNVSTLELGDSALYLCASSLVAGGNTEAFFGQGTRLTVV.

CDR3 region: CASSQGTSGGSSGEQYF. CDR3 nucleotides: TGCGCCAGCAGCCAAGGGACTAGCGGGGGTTCCTCTGGCGAGCAGTACTTC. The chain links TRBV4-3 to TRBJ2-7; the match to TRBD2 covers 13 bases. CDR1 and CDR2 (germline): LGHNA, YSLEER. The CDR3 contains 17 residues. Trimming cost V 1 base and J 6 bases; bases outside gene matches: 9.